The 8 T cell receptor beta chains below were found in one sample sequenced in a study of beta chain features in type 1 diabetes. Antigen specificity for these receptors is unknown. Study-level results: Moderate but significant shortening of TCRB CDR3s was recorded in all four CD4+ subsets from Type 1 diabetes patients.

Expressed TCRB transcripts were sequenced because the entire RNA isolate underwent reverse transcription. Repertoires were generated with immunoSEQ multiplex PCR, while TCRdb's copy carries only in-frame clones and drops some. The sample records approximately 600,000 clones, roughly 12% being singletons. Sequencing was performed on naive CD4+ T cells from blood. The receptor source for this set is a man younger than 45 with type 1 diabetes.

The chain links TRBV30 to TRBJ1-2; 7 bases line up with TRBD1. CDR3 length equals 14 residues. With 8 bases clipped from V and 2 bases from J, the junction kept 11 bases outside the gene matches. Germline CDR1 is GTSNPN and CDR2 is SVGIG (reference sequence). CDR3 protein: CAGSRDSGNYGYTF. The CDR3 coding sequence is TGTGCCGGCTCTAGGGACAGTGGAAACTATGGCTACACCTTC.

This clone was seen a few times. The chain combines TRBV7-9 with TRBJ2-1; D might be TRBD2 (6 bases). V was clipped by 5 bases and J by 0 bases, with 17 bases between them. Germline V lookup: CDR1 SEHNR, CDR2 FQNEAQ (reference sequence). The CDR3 loop spans 17 amino acids. The DNA for the CDR3 is TGTGCCAGCAGCGCCCGGTGGGACTTCAGCTCCTACAATGAGCAGTTCTTC. It codes for CASSARWDFSSYNEQFF.

This sequence joins TRBV2 and TRBJ2-3; D is undetermined. V was clipped by 4 bases and J by 6 bases, with 11 bases between them. This CDR3 spans 13 amino acids. The germline V gene encodes CDR1 SNHLY and CDR2 FYNNEI. The CDR3 is CASSVSEEDTQYF. The CDR3 nucleotides read TGTGCCAGCAGTGTCAGCGAGGAGGATACGCAGTATTTT. Using reference TRBV2 and TRBJ2-3 for the parts outside the CDR3, the full variable domain is EPEVTQTPSHQVTQMGQEVILRCVPISNHLYFYWYRQILGQKVEFLVSFYNNEISEKSEIFDDQFSVERPDGSNFTLKIRSTKLEDSAMYFCASSVSEEDTQYFGPGTRLTVL.

V gene TRBV7-2 combines with J gene TRBJ2-2; 7 bases fit TRBD1. Trimming at V came to 3 bases and at J to 0 bases, leaving 4 bases not matched to a gene. CDR1 and CDR2 (germline): SGHTA, FQGNSA. This CDR3 contains 16 residues. The CDR3 coding sequence is TGTGCCAGCAGCTTCAACGACAGGGCGAACACCGGGGAGCTGTTTTTT. Residues: CASSFNDRANTGELFF.

A few counts support this clone. The V call is TRBV5-1, the J call TRBJ2-7, with TRBD1 matching 8 bases. After removal of 2 bases from V and 2 bases from J, the junction contained 12 bases not matched to a gene. Germline V gene data show CDR1 as SGHRS and CDR2 as YFSETQ. The CDR3 has 17 residues. As DNA, the CDR3 is TGCGCCAGCAGCTTTAACCGTCGGGGACAGGCAGCCTACGAGCAGTACTTC. This sequence encodes CASSFNRRGQAAYEQYF.

Here the CDR3 DNA reads TGTGCCAGCAGCGTAGCTGGAAATCCTCTTGGCTCACCCCTCCACTTT. Translated: CASSVAGNPLGSPLHF. The V and J genes are TRBV9 and TRBJ1-6; D ambiguous. V lost 0 bases, J lost 10 bases, and 17 bases lay in between. In germline, CDR1 is SGDLS, CDR2 YYNGEE. This CDR3 region has 16 residues.

This clone was recorded a few times. The genes are TRBV7-2 and TRBJ2-5, with 8 nucleotides matching TRBD1. The CDR3 is 15 residues long. J lost 4 bases, V lost 5 bases, and 9 bases had no gene match. Per germline, CDR1 SGHTA and CDR2 FQGNSA. The CDR3 bases are TGTGCCAGCAGCGGCGGACAGGGTATTCGAGAGACCCAGTACTTC. This sequence encodes CASSGGQGIRETQYF.

This clone was recorded a few times. This rearrangement joins TRBV1 to TRBJ1-2. TRBV1 represents a pseudogene. The CDR3 covers 13 residues. For the CDR3, the DNA is TGCACCAGCAGCCAAGCGTTTAACTATGGCTACACCTTC. Translating gives CTSSQAFNYGYTF.